The clone carrying this T cell receptor (beta chain) was found many times. Its antigen remains unknown. The data belong to a study of T cells after yellow fever vaccination. General study results and limits: Booster sampling recovered most clones from primary vaccination (roughly 97% CD4, roughly 86% CD8).

The study made its TCR cDNA through 5'RACE template switching. That step introduced a universal primer site along with UMIs. One entry per CDR3 protein results from TCRdb running MiXCR on the 5' RACE reads. The table shows under 550,000 distinct CDR3 sequences, with just over 20% occurring only once. Germline V lookup: CDR1 SEHNR, CDR2 FQNEAQ (reference sequence). V lost 2 bases and J 6 bases, leaving 11 bases between the germline ends. The CDR3 totals 14 residues. The J gene is TRBJ2-1, the V gene TRBV7-9; TRBD1 or TRBD2 may be the D gene (5 bases each). The TCR comes from a man aged 18 to 30 who received the YFV17D yellow fever vaccine. This specimen was PBMCs, taken roughly 20 days after the first yellow fever vaccination. CDR3 residues: CASSLSGGPNEQFF. Here the CDR3 DNA reads TGTGCCAGCAGCTTAAGTGGGGGTCCCAATGAGCAGTTCTTC.